Listed below are T cell receptor beta chains from one sample, sequenced in a study of T cell changes during pregnancy in multiple sclerosis. Sequencing was performed with immunoSEQ multiplex PCR; in TCRdb, only in-frame clones are kept and a portion is missing. This table holds 90,000 to 120,000 clones, 85% to 95% found once. The material was peripheral blood, obtained in the third trimester of pregnancy. These receptors were obtained from a female donor in good health, enrolled as a control in a pregnancy study. Both conserved end residues are part of each CDR3. Fields, in order: D gene, clone size, V gene, J gene, CDR3 length, CDR3 protein, CDR3 DNA. The D gene is left open where the match is weak. Part of the rows lack a size; the others show once, few, many or a class for expanded clones.

d_call: -
clone_size: few
v_call: TRBV19
j_call: TRBJ2-1
cdr3_length: 16
cdr3_aa: CASSIDSPSEWNEQFF
cdr3_nt: TGTGCCAGTAGTATAGACAGTCCCTCGGAGTGGAATGAGCAGTTCTTC

d_call: -
clone_size: -
v_call: TRBV7-9
j_call: TRBJ1-5
cdr3_length: 14
cdr3_aa: CASSLAGANQPQHF
cdr3_nt: TGTGCCAGCAGCTTAGCTGGGGCAAATCAGCCCCAGCATTTT

d_call: TRBD1
clone_size: few
v_call: TRBV30
j_call: TRBJ1-5
cdr3_length: 14
cdr3_aa: CAWSTGAMNQPQHF
cdr3_nt: TGTGCCTGGAGTACAGGGGCAATGAATCAGCCCCAGCATTTT

d_call: TRBD1
clone_size: -
v_call: TRBV7-8
j_call: TRBJ1-2
cdr3_length: 16
cdr3_aa: CASSLERTGPTGGYTF
cdr3_nt: TGTGCCAGCAGCTTAGAAAGGACAGGACCCACCGGAGGCTACACCTTC

d_call: TRBD2
clone_size: -
v_call: TRBV30
j_call: TRBJ2-1
cdr3_length: 13
cdr3_aa: CAWVAGSYNEQFF
cdr3_nt: TGTGCCTGGGTAGCGGGATCGTACAATGAGCAGTTCTTC

d_call: -
clone_size: -
v_call: TRBV15
j_call: TRBJ2-1
cdr3_length: 14
cdr3_aa: CATSSKQGYNEQFF
cdr3_nt: TGTGCCACCAGCAGCAAACAGGGTTACAATGAGCAGTTCTTC

d_call: TRBD1
clone_size: -
v_call: TRBV6-1
j_call: TRBJ1-2
cdr3_length: 14
cdr3_aa: CASSEPGQSYGYTF
cdr3_nt: TGTGCCAGCAGTGAACCGGGACAGTCCTATGGCTACACCTTC

d_call: -
clone_size: -
v_call: TRBV5-6
j_call: TRBJ1-5
cdr3_length: 15
cdr3_aa: CASSLGDWQGRPQHF
cdr3_nt: TGTGCCAGCAGCTTGGGGGACTGGCAGGGAAGGCCCCAGCATTTT

d_call: TRBD1
clone_size: -
v_call: TRBV27
j_call: TRBJ1-2
cdr3_length: 15
cdr3_aa: CASSLSSQGAGGYTF
cdr3_nt: TGTGCCAGCAGTTTATCGAGCCAGGGGGCGGGCGGCTACACCTTC

d_call: TRBD1
clone_size: once
v_call: TRBV5-1
j_call: TRBJ2-3
cdr3_length: 15
cdr3_aa: CASSLDRVASDTQYF
cdr3_nt: TGCGCCAGCAGCTTAGACAGGGTTGCATCAGATACGCAGTATTTT

d_call: TRBD1
clone_size: -
v_call: TRBV10-1
j_call: TRBJ1-1
cdr3_length: 17
cdr3_aa: CASRLKTGVTLNTEAFF
cdr3_nt: TGCGCCAGCAGGTTGAAAACAGGGGTGACCTTGAACACTGAAGCTTTCTTT

d_call: TRBD1
clone_size: -
v_call: TRBV7-2
j_call: TRBJ1-3
cdr3_length: 14
cdr3_aa: CASRTGGSGNTIYF
cdr3_nt: TGTGCCAGCAGGACAGGGGGATCTGGAAACACCATATATTTT

d_call: TRBD1
clone_size: -
v_call: TRBV19
j_call: TRBJ1-1
cdr3_length: 11
cdr3_aa: CATIRGPEAFF
cdr3_nt: TGTGCCACCATCAGGGGGCCTGAAGCTTTCTTT

d_call: TRBD2
clone_size: -
v_call: TRBV7-2
j_call: TRBJ2-5
cdr3_length: 16
cdr3_aa: CASSSTLAGDKRDQYF
cdr3_nt: TGTGCCAGCAGCTCGACCTTAGCGGGGGACAAACGGGACCAGTACTTC

d_call: -
clone_size: -
v_call: TRBV2
j_call: TRBJ1-1
cdr3_length: 13
cdr3_aa: CASSDGGDTEAFF
cdr3_nt: TGTGCCAGCAGTGATGGGGGGGACACTGAAGCTTTCTTT

d_call: TRBD1
clone_size: -
v_call: TRBV19
j_call: TRBJ1-5
cdr3_length: 17
cdr3_aa: CASTISGAGGSNQPQHF
cdr3_nt: TGTGCCAGTACCATATCCGGGGCAGGGGGCTCCAATCAGCCCCAGCATTTT

d_call: TRBD1
clone_size: -
v_call: TRBV5-1
j_call: TRBJ1-1
cdr3_length: 15
cdr3_aa: CASSPTTGLNTEAFF
cdr3_nt: TGCGCCAGCAGCCCGACGACAGGGTTGAACACTGAAGCTTTCTTT

d_call: -
clone_size: -
v_call: TRBV5-1
j_call: TRBJ2-1
cdr3_length: 11
cdr3_aa: CASRGTNEQFF
cdr3_nt: TGCGCCAGTAGGGGGACAAATGAGCAGTTCTTC

d_call: -
clone_size: -
v_call: TRBV7-3
j_call: TRBJ2-1
cdr3_length: 16
cdr3_aa: CASSPRRGLSYNEQFF
cdr3_nt: TGTGCCAGCAGCCCAAGGAGGGGGCTTTCCTACAATGAGCAGTTCTTC

d_call: -
clone_size: -
v_call: TRBV2
j_call: TRBJ2-5
cdr3_length: 12
cdr3_aa: CASSELEEGQYF
cdr3_nt: TGTGCCAGCAGTGAATTGGAGGAAGGGCAGTACTTC

d_call: -
clone_size: few
v_call: TRBV13
j_call: TRBJ1-4
cdr3_length: 13
cdr3_aa: CASKRAMDEKLFF
cdr3_nt: TGTGCCAGCAAGAGGGCGATGGATGAAAAACTGTTTTTT

d_call: TRBD1
clone_size: -
v_call: TRBV5-4
j_call: TRBJ1-1
cdr3_length: 15
cdr3_aa: CASSAGQGPNTEAFF
cdr3_nt: TGTGCCAGCAGCGCCGGACAGGGGCCGAACACTGAAGCTTTCTTT

d_call: -
clone_size: once
v_call: TRBV7-3
j_call: TRBJ2-3
cdr3_length: 12
cdr3_aa: CASSLSGNTQYF
cdr3_nt: TGTGCCAGCAGCTTATCGGGGAATACGCAGTATTTT

d_call: TRBD2
clone_size: once
v_call: TRBV23-1
j_call: TRBJ2-5
cdr3_length: 20
cdr3_aa: CASSQPLSGAGGRREETQYF
cdr3_nt: TGCGCCAGCAGTCAACCCCTGAGTGGAGCGGGGGGCCGCCGGGAAGAGACCCAGTACTTC

d_call: -
clone_size: -
v_call: TRBV18
j_call: TRBJ2-7
cdr3_length: 15
cdr3_aa: CASSPNTPGSYEQYF
cdr3_nt: TGTGCCAGCTCACCCAACACGCCAGGCTCCTACGAGCAGTACTTC

d_call: -
clone_size: once
v_call: TRBV7-8
j_call: TRBJ2-7
cdr3_length: 17
cdr3_aa: CASSLEDRGSGGYEQYF
cdr3_nt: TGTGCCAGCAGCTTAGAGGACAGGGGTAGCGGGGGATACGAGCAGTACTTC

d_call: -
clone_size: -
v_call: TRBV4-3
j_call: TRBJ2-2
cdr3_length: 17
cdr3_aa: CASSPSNLGGNTGELFF
cdr3_nt: TGCGCCAGCAGCCCCTCCAATTTGGGGGGGAACACCGGGGAGCTGTTTTTT

d_call: TRBD2
clone_size: -
v_call: TRBV19
j_call: TRBJ2-1
cdr3_length: 16
cdr3_aa: CASSLSGGAKYNEQFF
cdr3_nt: TGTGCCAGTAGCCTTAGCGGGGGGGCTAAATACAATGAGCAGTTCTTC

d_call: -
clone_size: -
v_call: TRBV5-1
j_call: TRBJ1-2
cdr3_length: 14
cdr3_aa: CASSLATGLGGYTF
cdr3_nt: TGCGCCAGCAGCTTGGCGACGGGACTTGGTGGCTACACCTTC